These T cell receptor beta chains were read from a single sample in a study of human T cells and chemical hapten exposure. TCRdb re-called the RACE reads with MiXCR, one entry per CDR3 protein. The sample yields under 130,000 distinct CDR3 sequences, about 11% seen once. Sequenced material: whole blood, taken in connection with sensitization to the hapten diphenylcyclopropenone (DPC). These receptors were collected from a woman aged 40 to 55 with alopecia areata. Some clones in this sample may be carry-over from other donors' samples. Each CDR3 is given with its conserved first and last residue. D genes are given only for firm matches. The size of a clone is reported for some rows only, either as once, few or many, or as a class for expanded clones.

many	TRBV12-3/TRBV12-4	-	TRBJ1-6	TGTGCCAGCAGTTTAGCCATAGCTAATTCACCCCTCCACTTT	CASSLAIANSPLHF
-	TRBV20-1	TRBD2	TRBJ2-3	TGCAGTGCTAGCTTGCTAGCGGGAGTGGCAGATACGCAGTATTTT	CSASLLAGVADTQYF
-	TRBV13	-	TRBJ2-2	TGTGCCAGCAGCCGATTCCGGGACTCGCTCAATACCGGGGAGCTGTTTTTT	CASSRFRDSLNTGELFF
many	TRBV19	-	TRBJ2-7	TGTGCCAGTACCTCCGGGGTCAGCGTCGACGAGCAGTACTTC	CASTSGVSVDEQYF
few	TRBV27	-	TRBJ2-2	TGTGCCAGCAGTTTATCGTCCGGGGAGCTGTTTTTT	CASSLSSGELFF
many	TRBV6-2/TRBV6-3	TRBD1	TRBJ1-1	TGTGCCAGCAGTCTCCGGGACAGGGAATATGACACTGAAGCTTTCTTT	CASSLRDREYDTEAFF
few	TRBV29-1	TRBD2	TRBJ2-7	TGCAGCGTTACCTACTCCGGGACTAGCGCGAGGGAGCAGTACTTC	CSVTYSGTSAREQYF
many	TRBV12-3/TRBV12-4	TRBD1	TRBJ2-7	TGTGCCAGCAGTAAGGACAGGGGCGAGGAGCAGTACTTC	CASSKDRGEEQYF
many	TRBV9	-	TRBJ2-3	TGTGCCAGCAGCGTAGGGGGTAGGGGTCGCACAGATACGCAGTATTTT	CASSVGGRGRTDTQYF
many	TRBV7-9	TRBD2	TRBJ2-1	TGTGCCAGCAGCTTACTAGCGGGAGTCTCCTACAATGAGCAGTTCTTC	CASSLLAGVSYNEQFF
-	TRBV18	-	TRBJ2-2	TGTGCCAGCTCCCCAGAGGCAGGGCGCACCGGGGAGCTGTTTTTT	CASSPEAGRTGELFF
-	TRBV7-6	TRBD1	TRBJ2-1	TGTGCCAGCAGCTTACAGGGGGCCGCCAATGAGCAGTTCTTC	CASSLQGAANEQFF
-	TRBV5-1	TRBD1	TRBJ1-2	TGCGCCAGCAGACGGGACGGACAGGGAGTCTATGGCTACACCTTC	CASRRDGQGVYGYTF
-	TRBV29-1	TRBD2	TRBJ2-1	TGCAGCGTTCTTACTAGCGGGTTAGCCCAATTCTACAATGAGCAGTTCTTC	CSVLTSGLAQFYNEQFF
-	TRBV6-2/TRBV6-3	TRBD1	TRBJ2-7	TGTGCCAGCAGTTCGGGACAGGGGTTGTACGAGCAGTACTTC	CASSSGQGLYEQYF
-	TRBV28	-	TRBJ2-7	TGTGCCAGCAGTTTATTAGGTTCCGGGGCGTCACCTGCCTACGAGCAGTACTTC	CASSLLGSGASPAYEQYF
many	TRBV9	TRBD1	TRBJ1-2	TGTGCCAGCAGCCCTTCCGGGACAGGGAACTATGGCTACACCTTC	CASSPSGTGNYGYTF
-	TRBV4-2	-	TRBJ1-4	TGTGCCAGCAGCCCCCGGGGAGCCGAGGAGGAAAAACTGTTTTTT	CASSPRGAEEEKLFF